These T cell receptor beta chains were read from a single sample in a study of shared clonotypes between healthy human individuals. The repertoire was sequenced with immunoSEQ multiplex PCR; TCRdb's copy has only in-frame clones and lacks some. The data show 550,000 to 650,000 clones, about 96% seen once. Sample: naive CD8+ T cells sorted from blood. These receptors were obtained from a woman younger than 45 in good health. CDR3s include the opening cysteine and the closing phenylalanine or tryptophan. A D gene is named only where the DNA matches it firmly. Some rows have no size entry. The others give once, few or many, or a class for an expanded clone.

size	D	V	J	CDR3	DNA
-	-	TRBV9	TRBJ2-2	CASSGAHWTSGSNTGELFF	TGTGCCAGCAGCGGAGCCCACTGGACCAGCGGTTCGAACACCGGGGAGCTGTTTTTT
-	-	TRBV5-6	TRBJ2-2	CASSLALTGSAGELFF	TGTGCCAGCAGCTTGGCCTTGACGGGGTCGGCCGGGGAGCTGTTTTTT
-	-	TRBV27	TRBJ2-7	CASSPSLGLRDYEQYF	TGTGCCAGCAGCCCGAGCCTGGGTCTACGCGACTACGAGCAGTACTTC
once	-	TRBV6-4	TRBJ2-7	CASGQNFSYEQYF	TGTGCCAGCGGACAGAATTTTTCCTACGAGCAGTACTTC
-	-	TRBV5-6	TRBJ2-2	CASSSQPTGELFF	TGTGCCAGCAGCTCCCAGCCCACCGGGGAGCTGTTTTTT
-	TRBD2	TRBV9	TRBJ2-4	CASRDASGRTGGNIQYF	TGTGCCAGCAGAGATGCTAGCGGGAGAACCGGGGGAAACATTCAGTACTTC
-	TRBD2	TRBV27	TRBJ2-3	CASSSRRGLAGVGTDTQYF	TGTGCCAGCAGTTCCCGCCGGGGACTAGCGGGAGTCGGCACAGATACGCAGTATTTT
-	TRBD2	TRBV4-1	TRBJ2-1	CASSQEPYSGRDEQFF	TGCGCCAGCAGCCAAGAGCCCTATAGCGGGAGGGATGAGCAGTTCTTC
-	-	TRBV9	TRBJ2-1	CASSVYEDYEQFF	TGTGCCAGCAGCGTATACGAAGACTATGAGCAGTTCTTC
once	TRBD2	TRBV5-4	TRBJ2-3	CASSSDPSGKTDTQYF	TGTGCCAGCAGCTCCGACCCTAGCGGGAAAACAGATACGCAGTATTTT
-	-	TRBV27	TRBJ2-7	CASSSGLPPAGYEQYF	TGTGCCAGCAGCTCGGGCCTCCCCCCGGCAGGCTACGAGCAGTACTTC
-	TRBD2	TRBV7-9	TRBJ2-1	CAGGTSAEQFF	TGTGCCGGCGGGACTAGCGCCGAGCAGTTCTTC
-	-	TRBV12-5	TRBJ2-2	CASRGHTGELFF	TGTGCTAGTAGGGGCCACACCGGGGAGCTGTTTTTT
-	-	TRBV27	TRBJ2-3	CASSSRDITDTQYF	TGTGCCAGCAGCTCACGGGATATCACAGATACGCAGTATTTT
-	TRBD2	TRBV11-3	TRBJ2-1	CASSSGTVNEQFF	TGTGCCAGCAGTAGCGGGACCGTCAATGAGCAGTTCTTC
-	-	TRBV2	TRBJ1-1	CASTFPGDPPDGTEAFF	TGTGCCAGCACCTTCCCCGGGGACCCCCCCGATGGGACTGAAGCTTTCTTT
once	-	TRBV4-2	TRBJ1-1	CASSPSTMPNTEAFF	TGTGCCAGCAGCCCCAGTACTATGCCGAACACTGAAGCTTTCTTT
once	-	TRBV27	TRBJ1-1	CASSFLVNTEAFF	TGTGCCAGCAGTTTCTTGGTGAACACTGAAGCTTTCTTT
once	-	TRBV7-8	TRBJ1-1	CASRRGTGTGSTEAFF	TGTGCCAGTCGACGCGGCACAGGGACTGGAAGCACTGAAGCTTTCTTT
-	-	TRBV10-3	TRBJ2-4	CAISESTESRTKNIQYF	TGTGCCATCAGTGAGTCGACCGAGTCAAGAACCAAAAACATTCAGTACTTC
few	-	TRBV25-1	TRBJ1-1	CASSAGETEAFF	TGTGCCAGCAGTGCGGGGGAGACTGAAGCTTTCTTT
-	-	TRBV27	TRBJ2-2	CASSKNTGELFF	TGTGCCAGCAGTAAGAACACCGGGGAGCTGTTTTTT
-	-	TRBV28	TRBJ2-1	CASNPAGSNEQFF	TGTGCCAGCAACCCAGCGGGTAGCAATGAGCAGTTCTTC
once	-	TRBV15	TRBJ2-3	CATSSWKGGDTQYF	TGTGCCACCAGCAGCTGGAAGGGGGGAGATACGCAGTATTTT
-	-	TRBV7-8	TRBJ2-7	CASSLLDPLPREQYF	TGTGCCAGCAGCTTACTGGACCCACTCCCTAGGGAGCAGTACTTC
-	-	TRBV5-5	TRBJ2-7	CASSLAGRTYEQYF	TGTGCCAGCAGCTTGGCTGGGAGGACCTACGAGCAGTACTTC
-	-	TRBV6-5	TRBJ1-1	CASSYGVLGTEAFF	TGTGCCAGCAGTTACGGGGTTTTGGGCACTGAAGCTTTCTTT
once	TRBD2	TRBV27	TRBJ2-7	CASSLWLAGGYEQYF	TGTGCCAGCAGTTTATGGCTAGCGGGAGGATACGAGCAGTACTTC
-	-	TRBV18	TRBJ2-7	CASSLPRGHRDYEQYF	TGTGCCAGCTCACTCCCGCGGGGGCACAGGGACTACGAGCAGTACTTC
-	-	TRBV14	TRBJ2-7	CASSPLGGPSYEQYF	TGTGCCAGCAGCCCGTTGGGGGGCCCTTCCTACGAGCAGTACTTC
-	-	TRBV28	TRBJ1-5	CASTPRGLRNQPQHF	TGTGCCAGCACACCACGTGGGTTACGCAATCAGCCCCAGCATTTT
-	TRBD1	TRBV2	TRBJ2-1	CASRQGSYNEQFF	TGTGCCAGCCGACAGGGATCCTACAATGAGCAGTTCTTC
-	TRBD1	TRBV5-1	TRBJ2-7	CASSSGQGPSYEQYF	TGCGCCAGCAGCTCAGGACAGGGTCCTTCCTACGAGCAGTACTTC
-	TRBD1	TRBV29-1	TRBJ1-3	CSVIGTGGYGNTIYF	TGCAGCGTTATCGGGACAGGGGGCTATGGAAACACCATATATTTT
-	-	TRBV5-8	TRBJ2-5	CASTYTWGAMAQYF	TGTGCCAGCACCTACACGTGGGGGGCTATGGCCCAGTACTTC
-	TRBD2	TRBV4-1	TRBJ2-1	CASSQAGTSLAEQFF	TGCGCCAGCAGCCAAGCTGGGACTAGTCTTGCTGAGCAGTTCTTC
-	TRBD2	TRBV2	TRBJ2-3	CASTWTSVADTQYF	TGTGCCAGCACTTGGACTAGCGTCGCAGATACGCAGTATTTT
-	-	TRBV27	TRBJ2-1	CASSLAGIEQFF	TGTGCCAGCAGTTTAGCCGGGATTGAGCAGTTCTTC
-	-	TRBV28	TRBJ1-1	CASSSDWEAVNTEAFF	TGTGCCAGCAGTTCAGACTGGGAGGCGGTGAACACTGAAGCTTTCTTT
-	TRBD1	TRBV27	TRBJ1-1	CASSSGTGTSTEAFF	TGTGCCAGCAGCTCCGGGACAGGTACGAGCACTGAAGCTTTCTTT